These 17 T cell receptor beta chains were sequenced from one sample in a study of cytomegalovirus exposure and HLA in healthy donors. Primers: 60 Vbeta forward and 13 Jbeta reverse. The table came from immunoSEQ multiplex PCR; TCRdb's copy has only in-frame clones and leaves some out. This table has about 130,000 clones, around 80% appearing once. Sequenced input: PBMCs. Receptor source: a man aged 25 to 40 in good health.

The chain is built from TRBV4-1 and TRBJ2-7, with a tentative D call TRBD2 (6 bases). The CDR3 length is 17 residues. V lost 1 base and J lost 5, with 21 bases in between. Germline CDR1 reads MGHRA; CDR2 reads YSYEKL. DNA of the CDR3: TGCGCCAGCAGCCAAGCCCCATACGGGGGTTCGTTTGACGAGCAGTACTTC. This gives the protein CASSQAPYGGSFDEQYF.

The chain uses TRBV7-8 and TRBJ2-3; D is possibly TRBD2 (5 bases). Trimming cost V 3 bases and J 0 bases, with 10 bases left between them. This CDR3 contains 15 residues. CDR1 and CDR2 from the germline V gene are SGHVS and FQNEAQ. CDR3 DNA sequence: TGTGCCAGCAGCTTGGGCAGACTAAGCACAGATACGCAGTATTTT. This sequence encodes CASSLGRLSTDTQYF.

This clone was picked up one time. V and J are TRBV5-1 and TRBJ2-7; D not certain. This CDR3 region has 16 residues. With 1 base removed from V and 0 bases from J, the gap between germline ends came to 14 bases. In germline, CDR1 is SGHRS, CDR2 YFSETQ. The CDR3, as DNA: TGCGCCAGCAGCTTGTTTTATGGTGGCTCCTCCTACGAGCAGTACTTC. This sequence encodes CASSLFYGGSSYEQYF. The full variable domain, its missing parts supplied by reference TRBV5-1 and TRBJ2-7, is KAGVTQTPRYLIKTRGQQVTLSCSPISGHRSVSWYQQTPGQGLQFLFEYFSETQRNKGNFPGRFSGRQFSNSRSEMNVSTLELGDSALYLCASSLFYGGSSYEQYFGPGTRLTVT.

The chain links TRBV7-9 to TRBJ2-3; no firm D call. V was clipped by 1 base and J by 3 bases, with 5 bases between them. The CDR3 runs to 13 residues. Germline V gene sequence: CDR1 SEHNR, CDR2 FQNEAQ (reference sequence). CDR3 sequence: CASSLEATDTQYF. CDR3 nucleotide sequence: TGTGCCAGCAGCTTAGAAGCGACAGATACGCAGTATTTT. Drawing the rest from reference TRBV7-9 and TRBJ2-3, the complete variable domain is DTGVSQNPRHKITKRGQNVTFRCDPISEHNRLYWYRQTLGQGPEFLTYFQNEAQLEKSRLLSDRFSAERPKGSFSTLEIQRTEQGDSAMYLCASSLEATDTQYFGPGTRLTVL.

The rearrangement links TRBV9 to TRBJ1-5; D might be TRBD1 (5 bases). CDR1 and CDR2 (germline): SGDLS, YYNGEE. V lost 2 bases and J lost 5, with 5 bases in between. CDR3 length equals 12 residues. The DNA of the CDR3 is TGTGCCAGCAGCGTGGGGCATCAGCCCCAGCATTTT. Its translation: CASSVGHQPQHF. Filled out from reference TRBV9 and TRBJ1-5, the complete variable domain reads DSGVTQTPKHLITATGQRVTLRCSPRSGDLSVYWYQQSLDQGLQFLIQYYNGEERAKGNILERFSAQQFPDLHSELNLSSLELGDSALYFCASSVGHQPQHFGDGTRLSIL.

This chain uses TRBV4-1 with TRBJ2-1; 9 bases fit TRBD1. V was pared by 2 bases and J by 10 bases, with 6 bases of the junction left unmatched. This CDR3 is built from 14 residues. The germline gives CDR1 MGHRA, CDR2 YSYEKL. The CDR3 DNA is TGCGCCAGCAGCCAACGGGACAGGGTGGACGAGCAGTTCTTC. This translates into CASSQRDRVDEQFF.

The chain links TRBV7-2 to TRBJ1-3, with TRBD1 identical over 7 bases. The J segment lost 1 base and the V segment lost 5 bases, leaving 14 bases of the junction unmatched. Germline V gives CDR1 SGHTA, CDR2 FQGNSA. The CDR3 runs to 18 residues. DNA of the CDR3: TGTGCCAGCAGCGCCTCGACAGGGTCGAGGCTTTCTGGAAACACCATATATTTT. This codes for CASSASTGSRLSGNTIYF.

This chain uses TRBV7-3 with TRBJ2-1, with TRBD2 identical over 7 bases. The CDR3 is made up of 15 amino acids. V was pared by 5 bases and J by 4 bases, with 8 bases of the junction left unmatched. From germline, CDR1 is SGHTA and CDR2 FQGTGA. CDR3 in amino acids: CASSLGGSLYNEQFF. In DNA form, the CDR3 reads TGTGCCAGCAGCCTTGGCGGGAGTCTGTACAATGAGCAGTTCTTC.

This chain joins TRBV11-2 and TRBJ1-5; D remains ambiguous. Germline CDR1 and CDR2: SGHAT and FQNNGV. The length of the CDR3 is 12 residues. V shed 5 bases and J shed 10 bases, with 12 bases lying between them. CDR3 coding DNA: TGTGCCAGCAGCCCGGGAGTTGGACCCCAGCATTTT. Protein product: CASSPGVGPQHF.

The V call is TRBV5-1, the J call TRBJ2-5; 10 bases align to TRBD2. Judging by the DNA end, TRBJ2-7 fits better; the J call may be wrong. Looked up from germline, CDR1 is SGHRS and CDR2 is YFSETQ. The CDR3 length is 13 residues. DNA of the CDR3: TGCGCCAGCATTGGGACTAGCGTCCACGAGCAGTACTTC. Its protein is CASIGTSVHEQYF.

V is TRBV6-5 and J is TRBJ1-2, with 9 nucleotides matching TRBD1. Germline V gene data show CDR1 as MNHEY and CDR2 as SVGAGI. The trim removed 6 bases at V and 6 bases at J, leaving 8 bases unmatched. CDR3 length: 14 residues. The CDR3 nucleotides are TGTGCCAGCAGACGCGGGGACAGGGCAGATGGCTACACCTTC. It yields the protein CASRRGDRADGYTF.

In the case of this clone: A junction boundary mismatches the germline segment, possibly from a read error. This rearrangement joins TRBV6-1 to TRBJ2-1; tentatively, D is TRBD1 (6 bases). Germline CDR1 is MNHNS and CDR2 is SASEGT. This CDR3 region has 15 residues. The CDR3 loop is CAGRAQGFVYNEQFF. The CDR3 nucleotides are TGTGCCGGCAGAGCACAGGGTTTTGTGTACAATGAGCAGTTCTTC.

The chain employs TRBV9 and TRBJ1-5; TRBD1 aligns across 8 bases. The germline V gene encodes CDR1 SGDLS and CDR2 YYNGEE. The trim removed 4 bases at V and 7 bases at J, leaving 13 bases unmatched. This CDR3 has 16 residues. In DNA form, the CDR3 reads TGTGCCAGCAGCTTCGGACAGGGAGAGGACGGGCAGCCCCAGCATTTT. Translating gives CASSFGQGEDGQPQHF.

The CDR3: CASSLDSAVDEQFF. CDR3 coding DNA: TGCGCCAGCAGCTTGGACTCCGCCGTTGATGAGCAGTTCTTC. This chain connects TRBV5-1 to TRBJ2-1; D is undetermined. V was pared by 0 bases and J by 8 bases, with 12 bases between. The V gene's germline CDR1 is SGHRS and CDR2 YFSETQ. The CDR3 covers 14 residues.

The chain is built from TRBV19 and TRBJ2-1; perhaps TRBD2 as D (5 bases). The germline V and J ends were trimmed by 4 bases and 0 bases, with 10 bases remaining between them. CDR3 length equals 15 residues. The germline CDR1 and CDR2 sequences are LNHDA and SQIVND (reference sequence). CDR3 sequence (DNA): TGTGCCAGTAGTACCGGACTGAGCTCCTACAATGAGCAGTTCTTC. Amino acid sequence: CASSTGLSSYNEQFF. Variable domain in full (rest from reference TRBV19 and TRBJ2-1): DGGITQSPKYLFRKEGQNVTLSCEQNLNHDAMYWYRQDPGQGLRLIYYSQIVNDFQKGDIAEGYSVSREKKESFPLTVTSAQKNPTAFYLCASSTGLSSYNEQFFGPGTRLTVL.

The V gene is TRBV27, the J gene TRBJ2-7; D unresolved. The CDR3 is 11 residues long. Trimming pared 6 bases from V and 6 bases from J, leaving 9 bases between. Germline V gene sequence: CDR1 MNHEY, CDR2 SMNVEV (reference sequence). CDR3 in amino acids: CASSAFGEQYF. In nucleotides, the CDR3 is TGTGCCAGCAGCGCCTTCGGCGAGCAGTACTTC.

Remarks on this clone: A junction end diverges from the germline sequence, so it may reflect a read error. The chain recombines TRBV7-9 with TRBJ2-1; 8 nucleotides align to TRBD2. The CDR3 extends over 17 amino acids. Germline V gives CDR1 SEHNR, CDR2 FQNEAQ (reference sequence). CDR3 in DNA: TGTTCCAGCAGCCCCGGGGGCAGATTAGCGGGACCCAATGAGCAGTTCTTC. This codes for CSSSPGGRLAGPNEQFF.